This T cell receptor (beta chain) was observed in a study of beta chain features in type 1 diabetes. This clone occurred a few times. Its matching antigen is unknown. The germline V and J ends were trimmed by 4 bases and 9 bases, with 13 bases remaining between them. The germline V gene has CDR1 SQVTM and CDR2 ANQGSEA. This CDR3 is built from 13 residues. Study observations and caveats: cDNA sequencing could over-represent cells with high TCR expression. In all four CD4+ subsets, TCRB CDR3 length was significantly, moderately reduced in type 1 diabetes.

What was sequenced were expressed TCRB transcripts, since all of the isolated RNA had been reverse transcribed. Repertoires were generated with immunoSEQ multiplex PCR, while TCRdb's copy carries only in-frame clones and drops some. The table has under 250,000 clones, 27% seen once; the top ten hold 4%. The sequence was obtained from a man aged 25 to 45 in good health. The material sequenced was central memory CD4+ T cells from blood. V gene TRBV29-1 combines with J gene TRBJ1-6, with a tentative D call TRBD1 (6 bases). The CDR3 DNA reads as TGCAGCGTTGCTAAGGCACAGGGTTCACCCCTCCACTTT. Protein: CSVAKAQGSPLHF.